Listed below are T cell receptor beta chains from one sample, sequenced in a study of blood T cell repertoires in COVID-19. Profiling relied on immunoSEQ multiplex PCR, and the TCRdb table lists in-frame clones only, not all of them. The repertoire holds about 260,000 clones, with 65% to 90% as singletons. Sample: peripheral blood. The source is a young man with active or convalescent COVID-19. CDR3s include the opening cysteine and the closing phenylalanine or tryptophan. A D gene is named only where the DNA matches it firmly. A clone size is listed for some rows: how often the clone was seen (once, few, many), or a class if it is expanded.

CDR3 protein: CASSYSGTGNEKLFF; CDR3 DNA: TGTGCCAGCAGTTACTCCGGGACAGGGAATGAAAAACTGTTTTTT; D gene: TRBD1; clone size: NA; J gene: TRBJ1-4; V gene: TRBV6-5
CDR3 protein: CASSLNRVHEQYF; CDR3 DNA: TGTGCCAGCAGTTTAAACAGGGTGCACGAGCAGTACTTC; D gene: NA; clone size: few; J gene: TRBJ2-7; V gene: TRBV27
CDR3 protein: CASKTGTAYEQYF; CDR3 DNA: TGTGCCAGCAAGACGGGGACAGCCTACGAGCAGTACTTC; D gene: TRBD1; clone size: NA; J gene: TRBJ2-7; V gene: TRBV12-3/TRBV12-4
CDR3 protein: CASSPEPGTSGGGTYNEQFF; CDR3 DNA: TGTGCCAGCAGCCCCGAGCCCGGGACTAGCGGGGGGGGAACCTACAATGAGCAGTTCTTC; D gene: TRBD2; clone size: NA; J gene: TRBJ2-1; V gene: TRBV5-4
CDR3 protein: CASSPGQNNEKLFF; CDR3 DNA: TGTGCCAGCTCCCCGGGACAAAATAATGAAAAACTGTTTTTT; D gene: NA; clone size: NA; J gene: TRBJ1-4; V gene: TRBV18
CDR3 protein: CASSGPRQGVTEAFF; CDR3 DNA: TGTGCCAGTAGTGGGCCCCGCCAGGGGGTAACTGAAGCTTTCTTT; D gene: TRBD1; clone size: NA; J gene: TRBJ1-1; V gene: TRBV19
CDR3 protein: CASSLVPGDGYTF; CDR3 DNA: TGTGCCAGCAGCTTAGTCCCAGGGGATGGCTACACCTTC; D gene: NA; clone size: NA; J gene: TRBJ1-2; V gene: TRBV7-8
CDR3 protein: CASSPLQEKLFF; CDR3 DNA: TGTGCCAGTAGTCCGCTCCAGGAAAAACTGTTTTTT; D gene: NA; clone size: once; J gene: TRBJ1-4; V gene: TRBV19
CDR3 protein: CASSLRDRGHDGYTF; CDR3 DNA: TGTGCCAGCAGCTTAAGAGACAGGGGGCATGATGGCTACACCTTC; D gene: TRBD1; clone size: NA; J gene: TRBJ1-2; V gene: TRBV7-8
CDR3 protein: CAWSRDSTDTQYF; CDR3 DNA: TGTGCCTGGAGTCGGGACTCGACAGATACGCAGTATTTT; D gene: NA; clone size: once; J gene: TRBJ2-3; V gene: TRBV30
CDR3 protein: CASSQQGTGPYEQYF; CDR3 DNA: TGTGCCAGCAGCCAGCAAGGGACAGGGCCCTACGAGCAGTACTTC; D gene: TRBD1; clone size: NA; J gene: TRBJ2-7; V gene: TRBV5-6
CDR3 protein: CASSLAPTGDSYGYTF; CDR3 DNA: TGTGCCAGCAGCTTAGCCCCGACAGGTGATTCTTATGGCTACACCTTC; D gene: NA; clone size: few; J gene: TRBJ1-2; V gene: TRBV11-1
CDR3 protein: CSARTAYEQYF; CDR3 DNA: TGCAGTGCTAGGACAGCCTACGAGCAGTACTTC; D gene: NA; clone size: once; J gene: TRBJ2-7; V gene: TRBV20-1
CDR3 protein: CASSPPIQTGPEAFF; CDR3 DNA: TGTGCCAGCTCACCACCGATACAGACAGGCCCTGAAGCTTTCTTT; D gene: NA; clone size: NA; J gene: TRBJ1-1; V gene: TRBV18
CDR3 protein: CASSSTPYYEQYF; CDR3 DNA: TGTGCCAGCAGCTCGACACCATACTACGAGCAGTACTTC; D gene: NA; clone size: NA; J gene: TRBJ2-7; V gene: TRBV7-9
CDR3 protein: CASASGTGEETQYF; CDR3 DNA: TGTGCCAGCGCCTCCGGGACGGGGGAAGAGACCCAGTACTTC; D gene: NA; clone size: NA; J gene: TRBJ2-5; V gene: TRBV7-2
CDR3 protein: CASSEGQIYNSPLHF; CDR3 DNA: TGTGCCAGCAGTGAAGGCCAGATCTATAATTCACCCCTCCACTTT; D gene: NA; clone size: NA; J gene: TRBJ1-6; V gene: TRBV2
CDR3 protein: CASSDGAAGNQPQHF; CDR3 DNA: TGTGCCAGCAGTGATGGAGCAGCGGGCAATCAGCCCCAGCATTTT; D gene: NA; clone size: NA; J gene: TRBJ1-5; V gene: TRBV25-1
CDR3 protein: CALPGGDRGPYSGYTF; CDR3 DNA: TGCGCCCTCCCTGGGGGGGACAGGGGGCCATATTCTGGCTACACCTTC; D gene: TRBD1; clone size: NA; J gene: TRBJ1-2; V gene: TRBV5-1
CDR3 protein: CASSVARGGTGELFF; CDR3 DNA: TGTGCCAGCAGCGTAGCAAGGGGTGGCACCGGGGAGCTGTTTTTT; D gene: NA; clone size: NA; J gene: TRBJ2-2; V gene: TRBV9
CDR3 protein: CATRGDSPNYGYTF; CDR3 DNA: TGTGCCACACGTGGGGACAGCCCTAACTATGGCTACACCTTC; D gene: TRBD1; clone size: NA; J gene: TRBJ1-2; V gene: TRBV6-5
CDR3 protein: CASSPQSGGDTEAFF; CDR3 DNA: TGTGCCAGCAGTCCTCAAAGTGGGGGGGACACTGAAGCTTTCTTT; D gene: NA; clone size: NA; J gene: TRBJ1-1; V gene: TRBV6-5
CDR3 protein: CATSHEGRELNYGYTF; CDR3 DNA: TGTGCCACCAGTCACGAGGGGAGGGAGTTAAACTATGGCTACACCTTC; D gene: NA; clone size: once; J gene: TRBJ1-2; V gene: TRBV15